Listed here is a single T cell receptor beta chain. Recruitment covered about 25 US areas and drew participants whose ages spanned roughly 18 to 100 years. Clinical history as reported by participants underpinned cohort assignment. This entry is derived from a study of blood T cell repertoires in COVID-19. Using immunoSEQ multiplex PCR, the repertoire was profiled, and TCRdb retains in-frame clones only, with some absent. The sample contains 300,000 to 350,000 clones, approximately 91% of which appear only once. This CDR3 comprises 14 residues. The germline V gene encodes CDR1 SGHNT and CDR2 YENEEA. V lost 5 bases to trimming and J lost 7 bases; unmatched junction nucleotides: 7.

The sequencing sample was made of PBMCs or T cells enriched from blood (not recorded which). V is TRBV11-3 and J is TRBJ2-2; TRBD1 matches at 7 bases. The sequence was obtained from a woman aged 30 to 39 who had been exposed to COVID-19. As DNA, the CDR3 is TGTGCCAGCAGCAACAGGGGTTGGGGCGGGGAGCTGTTTTTT. Translating it yields CASSNRGWGGELFF.